This TCR beta chain was sequenced during a study of blood T cells in healthy people across ages. About the research overall: Roughly one uniquely barcoded beta molecule per two T cells was captured.

Remarks on this clonotype: The antigen is unknown.

The germline CDR1 and CDR2 sequences are GTSNPN and SVGIG (reference sequence). Trimming took 7 bases from V and 5 from J, leaving 17 bases between them. The CDR3 sequence is 14 residues long. Findings and limits, study-wide: The recorded TCR beta diversity per million T cells decreased in a roughly linear manner with age.

A J-beta primer mix and a sample-barcoded 5' primer were used in a second PCR of roughly 7 to 12 cycles. MiXCR, run by TCRdb on the 5' RACE reads, gives a single entry per CDR3 protein. Seen here are over 950,000 distinct CDR3 sequences, 35% to 40% observed once, and the top ten hold around 12%. The source is a young man in good health. The chain employs TRBV30 and TRBJ1-4, with D maybe TRBD1 (5 bases). Sequenced input: blood. The CDR3 here is CASRMGVGNEKLFF. The CDR3 coding sequence is TGTGCCTCTCGCATGGGGGTCGGGAATGAAAAACTGTTTTTT. Full variable domain (outside the CDR3, taken from reference TRBV30 and TRBJ1-4): SQTIHQWPATLVQPVGSPLSLECTVEGTSNPNLYWYRQAAGRGLQLLFYSVGIGQISSEVPQNLSASRPQDRQFILSSKKLLLSDSGFYLCASRMGVGNEKLFFGSGTQLSVL.